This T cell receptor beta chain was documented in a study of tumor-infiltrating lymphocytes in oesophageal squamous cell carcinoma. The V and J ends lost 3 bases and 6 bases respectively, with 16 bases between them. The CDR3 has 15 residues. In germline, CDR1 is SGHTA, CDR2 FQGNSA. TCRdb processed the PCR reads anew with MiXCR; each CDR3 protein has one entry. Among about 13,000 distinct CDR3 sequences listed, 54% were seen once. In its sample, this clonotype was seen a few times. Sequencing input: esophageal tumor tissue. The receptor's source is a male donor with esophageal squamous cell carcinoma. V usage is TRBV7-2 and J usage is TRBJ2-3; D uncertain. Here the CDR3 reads CASSFTQASRDTQYF. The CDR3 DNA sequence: TGTGCCAGCAGCTTCACGCAGGCTTCAAGGGATACGCAGTATTTT.